Listed below are T cell receptor beta chains from one sample, sequenced in a study of post-analysis software for immune sequencing data. TCRdb processed the PCR reads anew with MiXCR; each CDR3 protein has one entry. The sample holds 650,000 to 850,000 distinct CDR3 sequences; about half are singletons and the top ten take over 4.5%. The material sequenced was blood. These TCRs come from a girl aged 5-17 years with multiple sclerosis. The CDR3 runs from the conserved cysteine through the conserved F or W. D genes are given only for firm matches. Not every row has a clone size; where given, it reads once, few, many or a size class.

.	TRBV4-3	TRBJ1-6	.	TGCGCCAGCAGCCAAGCGAGTGGGGGTGTTAATTCACCCCTCCACTTT	CASSQASGGVNSPLHF
.	TRBV7-3	TRBJ2-3	few	TGTGCCAGCAGACGAACTCCGGGGGATCTAACAGATACGCAGTATTTT	CASRRTPGDLTDTQYF
.	TRBV28	TRBJ1-4	.	TGTGCCAGCAGTGAGGTTGGGGGGGGAAAACTGTTTTTT	CASSEVGGGKLFF
TRBD1	TRBV5-5	TRBJ1-2	few	TGTGCCAGCAGCTCCTACCGAGGACAGGGCCCCTCCAACTATGGCTACACCTTC	CASSSYRGQGPSNYGYTF
.	TRBV24-1	TRBJ1-5	.	TGTGCCACCAGTGATGCCGCGGGCTTCAATCAGCCCCAGCATTTT	CATSDAAGFNQPQHF
TRBD1	TRBV9	TRBJ1-1	.	TGTGCCAGCAGCCCAAAAGACAGGGGGCGTGAAGCTTTCTTT	CASSPKDRGREAFF
.	TRBV5-1	TRBJ2-6	.	TGCGCCAGCAGCTTGGCCACTAGGGCTGGGGCCAACGTCCTGACTTTC	CASSLATRAGANVLTF
.	TRBV6-4	TRBJ2-3	.	TGTGCCAGCAGTGTGGGCGGCCTGAGCTCAGATACGCAGTATTTT	CASSVGGLSSDTQYF
.	TRBV12-3/TRBV12-4	TRBJ2-3	.	TGTGCCAGCAGTTTAGAATCTAGCGATACGCAGTATTTT	CASSLESSDTQYF
TRBD1	TRBV5-1	TRBJ2-7	few	TGCGCCAGCAGCTCAGGAGGACAGGTCTCCTACGAGCAGTACTTC	CASSSGGQVSYEQYF
.	TRBV20-1	TRBJ2-3	few	TGCAGTGCTAGGGAGGCAAGGGACCGCCCAGTGTCGCCGGGCTTCACAGATACGCAGTATTTT	CSAREARDRPVSPGFTDTQYF
.	TRBV10-3	TRBJ2-3	once	TGTGCCATCACGCATAGCGAACAGGGAGTGGAGGATACGCAGTATTTT	CAITHSEQGVEDTQYF
TRBD1	TRBV7-2	TRBJ2-1	once	TGTGCCAGCAGCGGGGACAGGCGATCCTACGAGCAGTTCTTC	CASSGDRRSYEQFF
.	TRBV7-2	TRBJ1-2	.	TGTGCCAGCAGCCCCCATGGCGGGGCGGGCTATGGCTACACCTTC	CASSPHGGAGYGYTF
TRBD2	TRBV4-2	TRBJ2-7	.	TGTGCCAGCAGCCTACTAGCGGGAGATTACGAGCAGTACTTC	CASSLLAGDYEQYF
.	TRBV20-1	TRBJ1-1	.	TGCAGTGCTACCAGGAACACTGAAGCTTTCTTT	CSATRNTEAFF
.	TRBV19	TRBJ2-1	.	TGTGCCAGTAGTCGTGGAGTAGCGCTCACGGGAGAGCAGTTCTTC	CASSRGVALTGEQFF
.	TRBV12-3/TRBV12-4	TRBJ2-2	.	TGTGCCAGCAGCCTCCAGGGGAGCACCGGGGAGCTGTTTTTT	CASSLQGSTGELFF
.	TRBV15	TRBJ2-5	.	TGTGCCACTAGCCTTCTCGGACAGCAAGAGACCCAGTACTTC	CATSLLGQQETQYF
.	TRBV29-1	TRBJ1-2	.	TGCAGCGGATGGGAGGGAGGCTACACCTTC	CSGWEGGYTF
.	TRBV7-9	TRBJ2-3	.	TGTGCCAGCAGCTCCCTCCGGGACCCGGAGGATACGCAGTATTTT	CASSSLRDPEDTQYF
.	TRBV7-9	TRBJ1-1	.	TGTGCCAGCAGCTTAGCACTCTCCGGGACGGGGAACACTGAAGCTTTCTTT	CASSLALSGTGNTEAFF
.	TRBV25-1	TRBJ2-5	.	TGTGCCAGCAGCCACCTGGGGGGGGCTAGAGACAATGAGCAGTACTTC	CASSHLGGARDNEQYF
.	TRBV20-1	TRBJ2-3	few	TGCAGTGCTAGAGGAGGGGATATCACAGATACGCAGTATTTT	CSARGGDITDTQYF
.	TRBV6-6	TRBJ2-1	.	TGTGCCAGCAGTTACTTCGACAATGAGCAGTTCTTC	CASSYFDNEQFF
TRBD2	TRBV24-1	TRBJ2-1	.	TGTGCCACCAGTGACCTGGGACTAGCGGACAATGAGCAGTTCTTC	CATSDLGLADNEQFF
TRBD1	TRBV29-1	TRBJ2-7	.	TGCAGCGAGGCACCGGACAGGGCTTACGAGCAGTACTTC	CSEAPDRAYEQYF
.	TRBV5-4	TRBJ2-3	.	TGTGCCAGCAGCTTGGATGGAGGAAGCACAGATACGCAGTATTTT	CASSLDGGSTDTQYF
.	TRBV12-3/TRBV12-4	TRBJ2-7	.	TGTGCCAGCAGTGTATTCGGGCAGGGAGCGTACGAGCAGTACTTC	CASSVFGQGAYEQYF